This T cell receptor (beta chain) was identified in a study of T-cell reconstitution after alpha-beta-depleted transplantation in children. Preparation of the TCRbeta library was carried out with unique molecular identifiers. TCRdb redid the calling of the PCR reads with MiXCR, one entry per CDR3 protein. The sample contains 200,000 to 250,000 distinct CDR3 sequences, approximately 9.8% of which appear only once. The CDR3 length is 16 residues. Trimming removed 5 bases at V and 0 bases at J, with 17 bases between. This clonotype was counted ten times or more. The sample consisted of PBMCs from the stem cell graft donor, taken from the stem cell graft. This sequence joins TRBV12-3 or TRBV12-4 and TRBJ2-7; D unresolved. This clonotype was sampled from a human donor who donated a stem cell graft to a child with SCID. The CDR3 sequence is CASSDPFGDSSYEQYF. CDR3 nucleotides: TGTGCCAGCAGTGACCCCTTTGGCGATAGCTCCTACGAGCAGTACTTC.